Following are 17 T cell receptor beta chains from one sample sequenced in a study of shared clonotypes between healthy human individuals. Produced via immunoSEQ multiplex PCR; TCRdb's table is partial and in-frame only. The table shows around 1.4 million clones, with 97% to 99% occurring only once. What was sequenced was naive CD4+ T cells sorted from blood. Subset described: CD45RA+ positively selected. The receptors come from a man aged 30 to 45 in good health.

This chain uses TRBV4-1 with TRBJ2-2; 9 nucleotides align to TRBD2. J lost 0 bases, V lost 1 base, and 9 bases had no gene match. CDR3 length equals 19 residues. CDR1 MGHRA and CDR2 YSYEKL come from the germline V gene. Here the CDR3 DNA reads TGCGCCAGCAGCCAAGTTTGGGTTCAGCGGGGGGCGAACACCGGGGAGCTGTTTTTT. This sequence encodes CASSQVWVQRGANTGELFF.

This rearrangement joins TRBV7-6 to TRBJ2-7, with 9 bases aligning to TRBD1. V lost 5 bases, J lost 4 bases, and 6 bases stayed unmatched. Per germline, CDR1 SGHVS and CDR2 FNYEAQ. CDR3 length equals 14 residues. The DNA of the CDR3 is TGTGCCAGCAGCGCGGGACAGGGCTTGTACGAGCAGTACTTC. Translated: CASSAGQGLYEQYF.

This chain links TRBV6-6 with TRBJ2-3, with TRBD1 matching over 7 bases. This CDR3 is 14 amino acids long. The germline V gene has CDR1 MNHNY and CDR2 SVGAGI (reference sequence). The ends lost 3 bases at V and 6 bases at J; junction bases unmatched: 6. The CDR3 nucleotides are TGTGCCAGCAGTTATTCGACAGGGACGGATACGCAGTATTTT. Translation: CASSYSTGTDTQYF.

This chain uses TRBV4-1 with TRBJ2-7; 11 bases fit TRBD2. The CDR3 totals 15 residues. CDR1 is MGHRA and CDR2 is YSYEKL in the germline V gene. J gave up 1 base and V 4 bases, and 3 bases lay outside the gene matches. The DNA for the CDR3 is TGCGCCAGCAGCCCCCGACTAGCGGGATCCTACGAGCAGTACTTC. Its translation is CASSPRLAGSYEQYF.

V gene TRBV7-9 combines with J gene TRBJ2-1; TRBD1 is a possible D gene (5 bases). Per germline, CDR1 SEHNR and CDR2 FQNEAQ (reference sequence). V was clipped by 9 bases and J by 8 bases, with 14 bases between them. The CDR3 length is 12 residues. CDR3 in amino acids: CASQLGRDEQFF. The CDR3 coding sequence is TGTGCCAGTCAACTGGGCAGGGATGAGCAGTTCTTC.

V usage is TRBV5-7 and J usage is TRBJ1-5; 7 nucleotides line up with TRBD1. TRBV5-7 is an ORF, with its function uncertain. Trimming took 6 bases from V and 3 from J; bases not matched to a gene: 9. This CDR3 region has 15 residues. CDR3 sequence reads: CASTDTGEVNQPQHF. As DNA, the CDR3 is TGTGCCAGCACCGATACAGGGGAGGTCAATCAGCCCCAGCATTTT.

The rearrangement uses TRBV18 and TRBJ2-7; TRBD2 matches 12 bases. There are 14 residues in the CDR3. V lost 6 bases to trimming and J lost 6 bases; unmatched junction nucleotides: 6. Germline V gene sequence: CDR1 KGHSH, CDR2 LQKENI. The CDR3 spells CASSPGTSGREQYF. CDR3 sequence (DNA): TGTGCCAGCTCTCCCGGGACTAGCGGGCGCGAGCAGTACTTC.

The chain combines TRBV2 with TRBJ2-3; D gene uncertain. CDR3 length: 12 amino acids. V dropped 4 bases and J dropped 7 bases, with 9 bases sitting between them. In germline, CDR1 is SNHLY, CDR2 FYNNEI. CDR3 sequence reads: CASSATIHTQYF. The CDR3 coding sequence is TGTGCCAGCAGTGCCACGATACATACGCAGTATTTT.

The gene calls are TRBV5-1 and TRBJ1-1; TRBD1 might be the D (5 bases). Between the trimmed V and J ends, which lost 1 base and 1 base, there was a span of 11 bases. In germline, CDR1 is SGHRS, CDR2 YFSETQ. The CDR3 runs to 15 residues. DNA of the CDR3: TGCGCCAGCAGCTTGTATGACAGACGGAACACTGAAGCTTTCTTT. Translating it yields CASSLYDRRNTEAFF.

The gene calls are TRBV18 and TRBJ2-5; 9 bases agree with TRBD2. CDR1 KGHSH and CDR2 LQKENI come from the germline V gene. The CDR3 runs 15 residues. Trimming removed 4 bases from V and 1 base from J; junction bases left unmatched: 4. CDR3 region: CASSLLAGIQETQYF. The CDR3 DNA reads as TGTGCCAGCTCACTTCTAGCGGGAATCCAAGAGACCCAGTACTTC.

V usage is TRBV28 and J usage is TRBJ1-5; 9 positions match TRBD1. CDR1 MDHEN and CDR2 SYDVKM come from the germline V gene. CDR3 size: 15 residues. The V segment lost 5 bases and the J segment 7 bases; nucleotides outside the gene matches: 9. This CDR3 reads CASSITGGVGQPQHF. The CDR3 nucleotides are TGTGCCAGCAGTATCACAGGGGGCGTCGGGCAGCCCCAGCATTTT.

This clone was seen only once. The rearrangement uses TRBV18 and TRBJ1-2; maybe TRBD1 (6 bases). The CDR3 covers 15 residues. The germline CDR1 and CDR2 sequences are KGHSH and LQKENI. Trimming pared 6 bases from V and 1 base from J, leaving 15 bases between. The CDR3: CASSDDRSGNYGYTF. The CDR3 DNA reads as TGTGCCAGCTCCGACGACAGGTCGGGTAACTATGGCTACACCTTC.

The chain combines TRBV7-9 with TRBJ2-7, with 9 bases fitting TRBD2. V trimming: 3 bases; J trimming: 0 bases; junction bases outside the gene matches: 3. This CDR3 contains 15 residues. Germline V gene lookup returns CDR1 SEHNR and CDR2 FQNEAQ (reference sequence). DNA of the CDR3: TGTGCCAGCAGCTTTTCTAGCGGGATCTCCTACGAGCAGTACTTC. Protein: CASSFSSGISYEQYF.

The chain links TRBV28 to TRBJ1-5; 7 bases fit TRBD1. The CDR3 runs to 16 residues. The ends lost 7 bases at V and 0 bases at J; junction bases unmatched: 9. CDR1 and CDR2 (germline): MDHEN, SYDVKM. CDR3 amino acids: CASIQDRWYSNQPQHF. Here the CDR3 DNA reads TGTGCCAGCATACAGGACAGGTGGTATAGCAATCAGCCCCAGCATTTT.

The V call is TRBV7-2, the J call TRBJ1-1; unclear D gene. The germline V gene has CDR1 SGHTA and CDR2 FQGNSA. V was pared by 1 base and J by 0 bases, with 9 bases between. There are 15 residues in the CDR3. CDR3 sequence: CASSLDLTVNTEAFF. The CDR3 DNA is TGTGCCAGCAGCTTAGACCTGACCGTGAACACTGAAGCTTTCTTT. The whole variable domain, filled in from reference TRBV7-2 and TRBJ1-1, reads GAGVSQSPSNKVTEKGKDVELRCDPISGHTALYWYRQSLGQGLEFLIYFQGNSAPDKSGLPSDRFSAERTGGSVSTLTIQRTQQEDSAVYLCASSLDLTVNTEAFFGQGTRLTVV.

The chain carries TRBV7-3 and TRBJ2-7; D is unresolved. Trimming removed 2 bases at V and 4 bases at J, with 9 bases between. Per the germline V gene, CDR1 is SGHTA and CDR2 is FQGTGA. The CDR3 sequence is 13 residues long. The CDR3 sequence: CASSLSAPYEQYF. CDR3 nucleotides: TGTGCCAGCAGCTTATCGGCCCCATACGAGCAGTACTTC.

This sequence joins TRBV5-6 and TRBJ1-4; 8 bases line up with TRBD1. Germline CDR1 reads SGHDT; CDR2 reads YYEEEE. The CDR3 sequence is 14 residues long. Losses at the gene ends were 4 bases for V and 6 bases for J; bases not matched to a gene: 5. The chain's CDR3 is CASSPRGRYEKLFF. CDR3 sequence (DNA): TGTGCCAGCAGCCCCAGGGGGCGTTATGAAAAACTGTTTTTT.